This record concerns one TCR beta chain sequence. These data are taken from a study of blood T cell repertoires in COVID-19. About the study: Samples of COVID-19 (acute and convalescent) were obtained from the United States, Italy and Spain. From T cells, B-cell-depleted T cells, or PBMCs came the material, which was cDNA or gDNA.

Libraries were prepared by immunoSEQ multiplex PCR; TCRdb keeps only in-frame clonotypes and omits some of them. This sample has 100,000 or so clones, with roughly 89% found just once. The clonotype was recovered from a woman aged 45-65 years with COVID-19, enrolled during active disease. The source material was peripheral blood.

The CDR3 loop reads CASSQAPSGAPEAQYF. The DNA for the CDR3 is TGCGCCAGCAGCCAAGCCCCTAGCGGGGCCCCAGAGGCGCAGTATTTT. The V call is TRBV4-3, the J call TRBJ2-3; TRBD2 matches at 9 bases. Germline V gene lookup returns CDR1 LGHNA and CDR2 YSLEER. The CDR3 has 16 amino acids. The V gene end was trimmed by 1 base and the J gene end by 10 bases; junction bases not matched to a gene: 12.